This TCR beta chain was found in a study of blood T cell repertoires in COVID-19. Study background: Researchers got acute and convalescent COVID-19 samples from the United States, Italy and Spain. Sources were T cells, B-cell-depleted T cells, or PBMCs; the material itself was cDNA or gDNA.

The CDR3 has 15 amino acids. The germline gives CDR1 SGHNT, CDR2 YYREEE (reference sequence). Germline trimming cut 5 bases from V and 2 bases from J; bases unmatched to any gene: 4. Authors' processing steps: From reference gene primer amplification, estimates of nucleated cell counts were derived. This table comes from immunoSEQ multiplex PCR, and its TCRdb copy is limited to in-frame clones, with some not included. That table is the source of V, J and clone size, and D and trimming were worked out from the DNA. The profile shows roughly 120,000 clones, 65% to 80% of them singletons. The receptor was isolated from a human donor with acute or convalescent COVID-19. The donor label of this sample is uncertain. The sequencing sample was made of peripheral blood. The chain is built from TRBV5-4 and TRBJ2-1; 10 bases align to TRBD2. The CDR3 protein is CASSPSGGAYNEQFF. CDR3 nucleotides: TGTGCCAGCAGTCCAAGCGGGGGGGCCTACAATGAGCAGTTCTTC. The full variable domain, with the rest looked up from reference TRBV5-4 and TRBJ2-1, is ETGVTQSPTHLIKTRGQQVTLRCSSQSGHNTVSWYQQALGQGPQFIFQYYREEENGRGNFPPRFSGLQFPNYSSELNVNALELDDSALYLCASSPSGGAYNEQFFGPGTRLTVL.